The rows below give T cell receptor beta chains drawn from one sample of a study of blood T cell repertoires in COVID-19. Profiling relied on immunoSEQ multiplex PCR, and the TCRdb table lists in-frame clones only, not all of them. The sample yields roughly 13,000 clones, approximately 73% seen once. Sequenced sample: peripheral blood. The receptors originated from a man aged 70 or older with acute or convalescent COVID-19. Both conserved end residues are part of each CDR3. Each record gives: clone size, V gene, J gene, D gene, CDR3 DNA, CDR3 protein. The D gene is left open where the match is weak. The size entry is marked missing in some rows and otherwise reads once, few, many or a size class.

clone size: -
V gene: TRBV19
J gene: TRBJ1-6
D gene: TRBD1
CDR3 DNA: TGTGCCAGTAGTCGACAGGGCGTCGATTCACCCCTCCACTTT
CDR3 protein: CASSRQGVDSPLHF

clone size: -
V gene: TRBV29-1
J gene: TRBJ2-3
D gene: -
CDR3 DNA: TGCAGCGTTGAACAGGGCGTAGGGATCTCAGATACGCAGTATTTT
CDR3 protein: CSVEQGVGISDTQYF

clone size: few
V gene: TRBV29-1
J gene: TRBJ1-1
D gene: TRBD1
CDR3 DNA: TGCAGCGTTATCACAGGGGATCTCACTGAAGCTTTCTTT
CDR3 protein: CSVITGDLTEAFF

clone size: -
V gene: TRBV13
J gene: TRBJ1-2
D gene: -
CDR3 DNA: TGTGCCAGCAGCTTAGGGACGGGGGACTATGGCTACACCTTC
CDR3 protein: CASSLGTGDYGYTF

clone size: medium-sized
V gene: TRBV6-1
J gene: TRBJ2-7
D gene: -
CDR3 DNA: TGTGCCAGCAGTGAAGTAGCCGGCTCCTACGAGCAGTACTTC
CDR3 protein: CASSEVAGSYEQYF

clone size: few
V gene: TRBV11-2
J gene: TRBJ2-2
D gene: TRBD2
CDR3 DNA: TGTGCCAGCAGCCTAGGACTAGTTTTTGCCGGGGAGCTGTTTTTT
CDR3 protein: CASSLGLVFAGELFF

clone size: -
V gene: TRBV18
J gene: TRBJ1-3
D gene: -
CDR3 DNA: TGTGCCAGCTCACCTGCGGGAATCTCTGGAAACACCATATATTTT
CDR3 protein: CASSPAGISGNTIYF

clone size: -
V gene: TRBV7-2
J gene: TRBJ2-1
D gene: TRBD2
CDR3 DNA: TGTGCCAGCAGCTTAGCTAGCGGGGGGGCCGGTGAGCAGTTCTTC
CDR3 protein: CASSLASGGAGEQFF

clone size: -
V gene: TRBV20-1
J gene: TRBJ2-3
D gene: -
CDR3 DNA: TGCAGTGCTAGTTTAGTCACAGATACGCAGTATTTT
CDR3 protein: CSASLVTDTQYF

clone size: -
V gene: TRBV19
J gene: TRBJ2-6
D gene: TRBD2
CDR3 DNA: TGTGCCAGTAGTACCGGGGGGACTGGGGCCAACGTCCTGACTTTC
CDR3 protein: CASSTGGTGANVLTF

clone size: -
V gene: TRBV6-4
J gene: TRBJ2-2
D gene: TRBD2
CDR3 DNA: TGTGCCAGCAGCGTTCTAGCGGGAGGGGAGCTGTTTTTT
CDR3 protein: CASSVLAGGELFF

clone size: -
V gene: TRBV7-3
J gene: TRBJ2-6
D gene: -
CDR3 DNA: TGTGCCAGCAGCCCTACGTCCTCTGGGGCCAACGTCCTGACTTTC
CDR3 protein: CASSPTSSGANVLTF